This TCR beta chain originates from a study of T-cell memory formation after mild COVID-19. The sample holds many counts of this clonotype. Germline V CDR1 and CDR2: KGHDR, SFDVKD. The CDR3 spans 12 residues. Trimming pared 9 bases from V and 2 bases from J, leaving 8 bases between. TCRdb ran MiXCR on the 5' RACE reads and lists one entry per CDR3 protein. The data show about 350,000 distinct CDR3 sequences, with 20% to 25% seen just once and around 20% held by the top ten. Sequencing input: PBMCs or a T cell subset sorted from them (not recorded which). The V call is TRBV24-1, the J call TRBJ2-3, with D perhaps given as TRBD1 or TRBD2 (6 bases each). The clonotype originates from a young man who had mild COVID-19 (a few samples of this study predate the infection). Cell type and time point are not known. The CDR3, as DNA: TGTGCCACCGGGGGGCTCACAGATACGCAGTATTTT. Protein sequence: CATGGLTDTQYF.